This TCR beta chain is from a study of blood T cell repertoires in COVID-19. TCRdb keeps only in-frame clones here, not all; method: immunoSEQ multiplex PCR. The table records about 150,000 clones, roughly 80% of them present only once. The germline gives CDR1 SGHNT, CDR2 YYREEE (reference sequence). V lost 3 bases, J lost 1 base, and 7 bases lay in between. CDR3 length: 13 residues. The genes are TRBV5-4 and TRBJ1-1; no clear D gene. The receptor comes from a woman in her 50s who had recovered from COVID-19. The sequenced sample was PBMCs or T cells enriched from blood (not recorded which). CDR3 nucleotide sequence: TGTGCCAGCAGCTCGGCAGGGAACACTGAAGCTTTCTTT. This gives the protein CASSSAGNTEAFF.